This T cell receptor (beta chain) is from a study of blood T cell repertoires in COVID-19. Study context: Some COVID-19 samples were acute and others convalescent; all came from the United States, Italy and Spain. The analysed material was cDNA or gDNA that came from T cells, B-cell-depleted T cells, or PBMCs.

Original processing methods: It was from reference gene primer amplification that nucleated cell counts were estimated. Libraries were prepared by immunoSEQ multiplex PCR; TCRdb keeps only in-frame clonotypes and omits some of them. D and trimming come from the DNA, and the V and J calls and clone size come from that table. The table shows 130,000 to 150,000 clones, with roughly 90% occurring only once. Trimming shortened V by 6 bases and J by 0 bases, and 23 bases separated the two germline ends. CDR1 is SGHTA and CDR2 is FQGNSA in the germline V gene. The CDR3 spans 18 residues. This sequence joins TRBV7-2 and TRBJ1-2; possible D gene TRBD1, 5 bases. The sample was peripheral blood. This TCR was recovered from a man aged 50-60 years with active or convalescent COVID-19. CDR3 residues: CASSTQRLGGVANYGYTF. CDR3 nucleotide sequence: TGTGCCAGCAGTACCCAACGTCTCGGGGGAGTAGCTAACTATGGCTACACCTTC.